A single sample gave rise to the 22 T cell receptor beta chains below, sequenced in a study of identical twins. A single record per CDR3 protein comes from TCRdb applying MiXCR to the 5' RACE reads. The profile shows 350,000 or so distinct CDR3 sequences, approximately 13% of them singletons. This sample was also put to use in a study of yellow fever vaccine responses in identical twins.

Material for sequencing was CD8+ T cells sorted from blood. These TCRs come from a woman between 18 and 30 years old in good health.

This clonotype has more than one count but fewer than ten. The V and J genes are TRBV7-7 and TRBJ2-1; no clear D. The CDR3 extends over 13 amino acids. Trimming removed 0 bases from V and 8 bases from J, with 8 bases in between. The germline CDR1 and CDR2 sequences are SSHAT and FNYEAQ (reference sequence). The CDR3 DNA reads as TGTGCCAGCAGCTTAGCGTTTAATTATGAGCAGTTCTTC. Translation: CASSLAFNYEQFF.

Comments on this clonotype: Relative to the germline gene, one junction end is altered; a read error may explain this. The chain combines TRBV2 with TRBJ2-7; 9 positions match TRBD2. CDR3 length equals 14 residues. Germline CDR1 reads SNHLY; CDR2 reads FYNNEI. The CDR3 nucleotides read TGCGCCAGCAGTGAGGGACTAGCAAACTACGAGCAGTACTTC. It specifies CASSEGLANYEQYF.

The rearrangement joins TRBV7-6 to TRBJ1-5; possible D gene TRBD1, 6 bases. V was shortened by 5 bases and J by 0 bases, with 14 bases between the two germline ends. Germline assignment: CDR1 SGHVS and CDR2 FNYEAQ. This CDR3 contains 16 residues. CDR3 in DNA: TGTGCCAGCAGCCCACAGGACAGCTTTAGCAATCAGCCCCAGCATTTT. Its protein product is CASSPQDSFSNQPQHF.

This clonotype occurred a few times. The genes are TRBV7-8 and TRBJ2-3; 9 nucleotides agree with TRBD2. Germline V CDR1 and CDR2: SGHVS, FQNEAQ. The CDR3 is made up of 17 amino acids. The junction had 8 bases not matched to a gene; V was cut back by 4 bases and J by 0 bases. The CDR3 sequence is CASSSEGLAQSTDTQYF. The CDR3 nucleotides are TGTGCCAGCAGCTCCGAGGGACTAGCACAGAGCACAGATACGCAGTATTTT. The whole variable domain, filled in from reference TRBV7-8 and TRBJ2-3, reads GAGVSQSPRYKVAKRGQDVALRCDPISGHVSLFWYQQALGQGPEFLTYFQNEAQLDKSGLPSDRFFAERPEGSVSTLKIQRTQQEDSAVYLCASSSEGLAQSTDTQYFGPGTRLTVL.

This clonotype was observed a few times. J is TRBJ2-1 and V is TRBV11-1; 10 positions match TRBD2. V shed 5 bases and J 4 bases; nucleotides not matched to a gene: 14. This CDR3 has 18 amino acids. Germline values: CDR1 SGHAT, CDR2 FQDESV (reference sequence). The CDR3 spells CASSHPYSGGLSYNEQFF. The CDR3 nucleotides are TGTGCCAGCAGCCACCCCTATAGCGGGGGGCTTAGTTACAATGAGCAGTTCTTC.

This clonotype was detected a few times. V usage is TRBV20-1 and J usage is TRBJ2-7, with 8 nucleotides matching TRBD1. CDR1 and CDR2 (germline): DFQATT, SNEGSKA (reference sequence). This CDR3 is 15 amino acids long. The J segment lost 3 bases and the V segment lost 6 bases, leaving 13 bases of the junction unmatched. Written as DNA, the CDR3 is TGCAGTGCAGTTTCCGGGACAGGAGACTTCTACGAGCAGTACTTC. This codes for CSAVSGTGDFYEQYF.

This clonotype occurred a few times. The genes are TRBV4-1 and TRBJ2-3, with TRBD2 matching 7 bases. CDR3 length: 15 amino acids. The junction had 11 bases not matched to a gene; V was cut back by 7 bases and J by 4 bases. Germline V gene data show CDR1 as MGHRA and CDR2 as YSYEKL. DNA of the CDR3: TGCGCCAGCACTAGTGGACTAGTTCCGGCAGATACGCAGTATTTT. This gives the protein CASTSGLVPADTQYF.

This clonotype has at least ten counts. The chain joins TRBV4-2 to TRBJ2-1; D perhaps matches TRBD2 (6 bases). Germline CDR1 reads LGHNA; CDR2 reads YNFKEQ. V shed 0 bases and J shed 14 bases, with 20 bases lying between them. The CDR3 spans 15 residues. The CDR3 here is CASSQDLGSGTPEFF. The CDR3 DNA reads TGTGCCAGCAGCCAAGATCTTGGGTCGGGGACTCCGGAGTTCTTC.

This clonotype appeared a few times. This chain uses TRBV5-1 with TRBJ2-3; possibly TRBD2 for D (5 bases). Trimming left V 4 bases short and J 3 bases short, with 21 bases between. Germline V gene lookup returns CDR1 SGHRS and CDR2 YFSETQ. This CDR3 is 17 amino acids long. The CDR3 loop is CASSPKRESYKTDTQYF. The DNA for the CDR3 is TGCGCCAGCAGCCCCAAGAGGGAGAGCTACAAAACAGATACGCAGTATTTT. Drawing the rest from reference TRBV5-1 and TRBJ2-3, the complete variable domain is KAGVTQTPRYLIKTRGQQVTLSCSPISGHRSVSWYQQTPGQGLQFLFEYFSETQRNKGNFPGRFSGRQFSNSRSEMNVSTLELGDSALYLCASSPKRESYKTDTQYFGPGTRLTVL.

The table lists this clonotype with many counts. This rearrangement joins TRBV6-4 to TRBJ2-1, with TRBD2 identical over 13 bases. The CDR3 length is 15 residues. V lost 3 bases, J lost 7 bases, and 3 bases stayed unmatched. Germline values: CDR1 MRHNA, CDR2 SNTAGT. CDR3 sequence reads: CASSEGTSGENEQFF. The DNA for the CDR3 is TGTGCCAGCAGTGAAGGGACTAGCGGGGAGAATGAGCAGTTCTTC.

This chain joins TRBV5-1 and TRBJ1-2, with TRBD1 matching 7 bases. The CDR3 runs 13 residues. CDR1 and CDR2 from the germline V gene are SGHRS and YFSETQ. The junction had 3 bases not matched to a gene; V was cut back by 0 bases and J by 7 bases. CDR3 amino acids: CASSLEGQFGYTF. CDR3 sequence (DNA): TGCGCCAGCAGCTTGGAGGGACAGTTTGGCTACACCTTC.

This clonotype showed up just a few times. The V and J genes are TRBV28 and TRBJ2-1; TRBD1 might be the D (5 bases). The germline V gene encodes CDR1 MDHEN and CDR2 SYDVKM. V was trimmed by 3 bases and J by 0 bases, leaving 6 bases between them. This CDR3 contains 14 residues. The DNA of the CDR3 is TGTGCCAGCAGTTTGGACACCTCCTACAATGAGCAGTTCTTC. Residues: CASSLDTSYNEQFF.

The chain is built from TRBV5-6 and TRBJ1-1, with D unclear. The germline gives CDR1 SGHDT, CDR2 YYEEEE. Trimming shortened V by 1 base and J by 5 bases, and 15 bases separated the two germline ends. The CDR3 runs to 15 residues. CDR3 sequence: CASSLFGSLRTEAFF. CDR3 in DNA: TGTGCCAGCAGCTTGTTTGGTAGCTTAAGGACTGAAGCTTTCTTT. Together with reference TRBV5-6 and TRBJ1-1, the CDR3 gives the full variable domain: DAGVTQSPTHLIKTRGQQVTLRCSPKSGHDTVSWYQQALGQGPQFIFQYYEEEERQRGNFPDRFSGHQFPNYSSELNVNALLLGDSALYLCASSLFGSLRTEAFFGQGTRLTVV.

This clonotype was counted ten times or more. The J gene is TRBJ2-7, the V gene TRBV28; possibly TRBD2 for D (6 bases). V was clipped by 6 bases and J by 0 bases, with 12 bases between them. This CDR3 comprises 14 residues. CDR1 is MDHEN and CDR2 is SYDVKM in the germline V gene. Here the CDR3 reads CASSPDGSSYEQYV. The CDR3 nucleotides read TGTGCCAGCAGCCCAGACGGGAGCTCCTACGAGCAGTACGTC.

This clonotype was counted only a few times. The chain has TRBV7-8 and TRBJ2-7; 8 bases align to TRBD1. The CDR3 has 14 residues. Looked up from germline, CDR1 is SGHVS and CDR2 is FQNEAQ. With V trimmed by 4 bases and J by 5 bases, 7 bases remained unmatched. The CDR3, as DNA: TGTGCCAGCAGCTCCGGGACAGGAGCCGACGAGCAGTACGTC. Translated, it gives CASSSGTGADEQYV.

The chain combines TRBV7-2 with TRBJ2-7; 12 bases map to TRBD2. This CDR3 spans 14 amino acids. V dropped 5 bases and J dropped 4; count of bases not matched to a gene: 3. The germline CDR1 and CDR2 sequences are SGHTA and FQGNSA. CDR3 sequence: CASSTGTSGYEQYV. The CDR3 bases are TGTGCCAGCAGCACCGGGACTAGCGGGTACGAGCAGTACGTC.

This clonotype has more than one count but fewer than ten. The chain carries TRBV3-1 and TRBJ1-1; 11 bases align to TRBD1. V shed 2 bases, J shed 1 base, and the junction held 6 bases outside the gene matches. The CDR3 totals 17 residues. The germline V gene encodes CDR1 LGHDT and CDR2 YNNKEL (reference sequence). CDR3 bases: TGTGCCAGCAGCCAAAGTTTCGGACAGGGGGCGAACACTGAAGCTTTCTTT. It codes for CASSQSFGQGANTEAFF.

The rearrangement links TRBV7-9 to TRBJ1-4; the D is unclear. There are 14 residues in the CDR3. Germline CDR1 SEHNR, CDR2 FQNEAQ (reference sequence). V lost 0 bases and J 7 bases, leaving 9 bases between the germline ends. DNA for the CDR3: TGTGCCAGCAGCTTAGCGGCAGGAGTTGAAAAACTGTTTTTT. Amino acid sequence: CASSLAAGVEKLFF.

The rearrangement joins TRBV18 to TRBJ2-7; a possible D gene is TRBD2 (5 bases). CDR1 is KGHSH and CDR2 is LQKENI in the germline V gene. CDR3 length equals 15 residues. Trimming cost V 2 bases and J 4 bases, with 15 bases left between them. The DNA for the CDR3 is TGTGCCAGCTCACCATCCGGTCGGGGTTATTACGAGCAGTACGTC. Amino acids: CASSPSGRGYYEQYV.

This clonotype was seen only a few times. Here the CDR3 reads CASTSTPGGELFF. The CDR3 DNA reads TGTGCCAGCACCTCAACCCCAGGGGGCGAGCTGTTTTTT. The chain links TRBV27 to TRBJ2-2; 8 nucleotides align to TRBD1. The germline V gene has CDR1 MNHEY and CDR2 SMNVEV (reference sequence). CDR3 length: 13 amino acids. The ends lost 7 bases at V and 11 bases at J; junction bases unmatched: 9.

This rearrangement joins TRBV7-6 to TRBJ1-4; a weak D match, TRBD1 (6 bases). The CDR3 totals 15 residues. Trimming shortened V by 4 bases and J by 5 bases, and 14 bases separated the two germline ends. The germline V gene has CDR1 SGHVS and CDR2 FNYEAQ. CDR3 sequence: CASSSGQTPNEKLFF. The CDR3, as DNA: TGTGCCAGCAGCTCCGGACAGACTCCAAATGAAAAACTGTTTTTT.

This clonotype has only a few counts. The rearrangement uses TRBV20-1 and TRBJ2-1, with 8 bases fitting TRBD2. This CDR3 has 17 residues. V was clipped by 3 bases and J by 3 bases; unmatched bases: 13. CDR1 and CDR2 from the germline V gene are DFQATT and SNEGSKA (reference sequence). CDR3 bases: TGCAGTGCTAGGGACCCCGGGACTAGTGGGGACTACAATGAGCAGTTCTTC. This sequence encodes CSARDPGTSGDYNEQFF.